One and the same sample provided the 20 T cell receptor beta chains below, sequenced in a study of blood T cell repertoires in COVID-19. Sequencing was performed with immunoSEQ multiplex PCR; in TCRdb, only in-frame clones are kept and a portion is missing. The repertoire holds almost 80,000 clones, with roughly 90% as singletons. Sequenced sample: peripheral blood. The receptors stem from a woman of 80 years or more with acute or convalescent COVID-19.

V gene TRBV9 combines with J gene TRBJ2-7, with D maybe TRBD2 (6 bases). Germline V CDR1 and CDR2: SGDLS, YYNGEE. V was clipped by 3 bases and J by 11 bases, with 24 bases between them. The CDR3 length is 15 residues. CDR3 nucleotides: TGTGCCAGCAGCGAGGGGACCGGGACTGAGACTAAAGAGTACTTC. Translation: CASSEGTGTETKEYF.

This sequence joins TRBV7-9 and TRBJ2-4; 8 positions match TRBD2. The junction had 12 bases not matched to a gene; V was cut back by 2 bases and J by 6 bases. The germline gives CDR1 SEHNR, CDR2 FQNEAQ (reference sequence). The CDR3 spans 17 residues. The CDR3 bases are TGTGCCAGCAGCTTATCGGGGGGGCGAGGTCTGGGAAACATTCAGTACTTC. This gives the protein CASSLSGGRGLGNIQYF.

The DNA of the CDR3 is TGTGCCAGCAGTCCCCGGGAAAGGAACACTGAAGCTTTCTTT. It translates to CASSPRERNTEAFF. This chain joins TRBV27 and TRBJ1-1; no reliable D call. V lost 5 bases and J lost 1, with 11 bases in between. The germline V gene has CDR1 MNHEY and CDR2 SMNVEV (reference sequence). The length of the CDR3 is 14 residues.

CDR3 coding DNA: TGTGCCATCAGTGTAGATGCGGGACTAGCGGGCTACGAGCAGTACTTC. Its protein product is CAISVDAGLAGYEQYF. The chain employs TRBV10-3 and TRBJ2-7, with TRBD2 matching 12 bases. Germline V lookup: CDR1 ENHRY, CDR2 SYGVKD. The CDR3 spans 16 residues. V was pared by 4 bases and J by 3 bases, with 7 bases of the junction left unmatched.

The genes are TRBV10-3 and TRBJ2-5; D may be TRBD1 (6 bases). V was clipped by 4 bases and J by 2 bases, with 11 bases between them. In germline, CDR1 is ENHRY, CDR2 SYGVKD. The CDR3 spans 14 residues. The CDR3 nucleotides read TGTGCCATCAGTGGGGCAAGGGGGCAAGAGACCCAGTACTTC. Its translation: CAISGARGQETQYF.

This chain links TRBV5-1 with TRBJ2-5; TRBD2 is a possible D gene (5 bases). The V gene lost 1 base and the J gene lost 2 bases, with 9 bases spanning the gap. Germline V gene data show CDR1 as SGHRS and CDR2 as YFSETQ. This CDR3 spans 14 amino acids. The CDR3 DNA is TGCGCCAGCAGCTTGTGGGGAGAGCAAGAGACCCAGTACTTC. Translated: CASSLWGEQETQYF.

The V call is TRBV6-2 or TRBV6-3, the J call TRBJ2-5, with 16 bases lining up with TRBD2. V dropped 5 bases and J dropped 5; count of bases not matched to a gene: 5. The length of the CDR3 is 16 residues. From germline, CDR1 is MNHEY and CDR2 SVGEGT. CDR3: CASSPGLAGGLETQYF. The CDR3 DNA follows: TGTGCCAGCAGTCCGGGACTAGCGGGGGGGCTTGAGACCCAGTACTTC.

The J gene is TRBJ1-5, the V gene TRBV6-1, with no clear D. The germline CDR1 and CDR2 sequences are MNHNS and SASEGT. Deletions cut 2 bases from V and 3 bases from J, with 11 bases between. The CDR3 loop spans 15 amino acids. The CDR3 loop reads CASSEMSGINQPQHF. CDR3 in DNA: TGTGCCAGCAGTGAAATGTCAGGAATCAATCAGCCCCAGCATTTT.

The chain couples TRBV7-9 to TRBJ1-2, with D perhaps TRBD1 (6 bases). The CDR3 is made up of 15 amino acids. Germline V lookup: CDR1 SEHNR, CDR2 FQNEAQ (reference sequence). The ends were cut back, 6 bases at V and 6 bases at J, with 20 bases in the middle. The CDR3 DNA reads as TGTGCCAGCAGATCCTCGGGGGGCGCTACGGATGGCTACACCTTC. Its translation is CASRSSGGATDGYTF.

For the CDR3, the DNA is TGTGCCAGCTCACTTTCGACTATTCCTGAGCAGTTCTTC. Protein sequence: CASSLSTIPEQFF. The chain joins TRBV18 to TRBJ2-1; maybe TRBD2 (5 bases). V lost 4 bases to trimming and J lost 9 bases, with 13 bases between them. The CDR3 consists of 13 residues. The V gene's germline CDR1 is KGHSH and CDR2 LQKENI.

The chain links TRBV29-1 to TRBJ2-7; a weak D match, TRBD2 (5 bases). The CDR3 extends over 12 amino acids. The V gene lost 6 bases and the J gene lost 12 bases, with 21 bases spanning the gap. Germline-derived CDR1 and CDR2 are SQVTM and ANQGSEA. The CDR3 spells CSVGSQSDGLYF. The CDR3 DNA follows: TGCAGCGTCGGATCCCAATCGGATGGACTGTACTTC.

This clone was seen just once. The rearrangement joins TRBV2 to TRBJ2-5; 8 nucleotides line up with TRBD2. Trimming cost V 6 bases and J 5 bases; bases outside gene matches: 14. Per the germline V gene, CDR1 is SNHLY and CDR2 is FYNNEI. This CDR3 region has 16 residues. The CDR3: CASRASSGGIGETQYF. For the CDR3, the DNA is TGTGCCAGCAGGGCGTCGAGCGGGGGCATCGGGGAGACCCAGTACTTC. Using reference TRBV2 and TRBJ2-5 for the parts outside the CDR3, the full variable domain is EPEVTQTPSHQVTQMGQEVILRCVPISNHLYFYWYRQILGQKVEFLVSFYNNEISEKSEIFDDQFSVERPDGSNFTLKIRSTKLEDSAMYFCASRASSGGIGETQYFGPGTRLLVL.

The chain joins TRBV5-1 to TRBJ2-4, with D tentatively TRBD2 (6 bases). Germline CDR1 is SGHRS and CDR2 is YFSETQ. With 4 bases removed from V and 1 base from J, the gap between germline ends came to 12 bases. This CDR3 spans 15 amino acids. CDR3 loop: CASSGTGAAKNIQYF. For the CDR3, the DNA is TGCGCCAGCAGCGGGACGGGAGCGGCCAAAAACATTCAGTACTTC. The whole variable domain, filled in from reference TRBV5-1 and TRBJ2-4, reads KAGVTQTPRYLIKTRGQQVTLSCSPISGHRSVSWYQQTPGQGLQFLFEYFSETQRNKGNFPGRFSGRQFSNSRSEMNVSTLELGDSALYLCASSGTGAAKNIQYFGAGTRLSVL.

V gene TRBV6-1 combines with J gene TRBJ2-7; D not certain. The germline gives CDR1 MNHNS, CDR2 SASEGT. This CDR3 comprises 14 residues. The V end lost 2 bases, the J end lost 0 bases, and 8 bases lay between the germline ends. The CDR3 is CASSERLDSYEQYF. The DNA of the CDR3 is TGTGCCAGCAGTGAAAGGCTAGACTCCTACGAGCAGTACTTC.

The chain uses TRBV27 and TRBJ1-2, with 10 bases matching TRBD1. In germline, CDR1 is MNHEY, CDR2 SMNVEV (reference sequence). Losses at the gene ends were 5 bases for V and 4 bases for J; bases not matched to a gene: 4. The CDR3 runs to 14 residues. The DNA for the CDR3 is TGTGCCAGCAGTCTGACAGGGGGCGCCTATGGCTACACCTTC. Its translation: CASSLTGGAYGYTF.

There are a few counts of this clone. The CDR3 bases are TGCGCCAGCAGCCGATTCACAGGGGTCAATCAGCCCCAGCATTTT. Its protein product is CASSRFTGVNQPQHF. This chain connects TRBV4-1 to TRBJ1-5, with 7 nucleotides matching TRBD1. The CDR3 loop spans 15 amino acids. Germline loops: CDR1 MGHRA, CDR2 YSYEKL. With 4 bases clipped from V and 3 bases from J, the junction kept 6 bases outside the gene matches.

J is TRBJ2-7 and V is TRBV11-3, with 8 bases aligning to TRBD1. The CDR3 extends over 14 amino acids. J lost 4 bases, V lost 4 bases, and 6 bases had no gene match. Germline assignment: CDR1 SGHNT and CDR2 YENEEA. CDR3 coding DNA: TGTGCCAGCAGCTCCGGGACAGGTTCTTACGAGCAGTACTTC. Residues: CASSSGTGSYEQYF.

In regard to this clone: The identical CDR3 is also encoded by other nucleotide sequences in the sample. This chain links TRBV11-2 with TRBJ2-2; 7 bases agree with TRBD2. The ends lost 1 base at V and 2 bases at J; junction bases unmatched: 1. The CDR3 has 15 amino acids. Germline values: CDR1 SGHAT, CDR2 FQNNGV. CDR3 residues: CASSLAGGNTGELFF. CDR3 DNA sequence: TGTGCCAGCAGCTTAGCGGGGGGAAACACCGGGGAGCTGTTTTTT.

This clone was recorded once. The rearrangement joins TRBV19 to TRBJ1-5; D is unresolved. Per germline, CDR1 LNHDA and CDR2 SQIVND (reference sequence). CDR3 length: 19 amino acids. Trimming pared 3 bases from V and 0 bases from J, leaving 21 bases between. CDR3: CASSIGRTEAPYSNQPQHF. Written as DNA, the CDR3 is TGTGCCAGTAGTATTGGTAGGACGGAGGCTCCTTATAGCAATCAGCCCCAGCATTTT.

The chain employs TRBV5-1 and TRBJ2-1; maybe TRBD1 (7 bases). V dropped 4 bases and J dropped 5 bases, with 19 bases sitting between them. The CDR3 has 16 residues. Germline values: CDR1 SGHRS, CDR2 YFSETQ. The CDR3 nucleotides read TGCGCCAGCAGCCCGGAGGGACAGAGACTAGACAATGAGCAGTTCTTC. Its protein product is CASSPEGQRLDNEQFF. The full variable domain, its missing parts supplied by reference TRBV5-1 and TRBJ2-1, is KAGVTQTPRYLIKTRGQQVTLSCSPISGHRSVSWYQQTPGQGLQFLFEYFSETQRNKGNFPGRFSGRQFSNSRSEMNVSTLELGDSALYLCASSPEGQRLDNEQFFGPGTRLTVL.